The subject of this entry is one T cell receptor beta chain. Its antigen is undetermined. The sample originates from a study of T cell responses to AZD1222 COVID-19 vaccine. Points from the study as a whole: There were mostly white British donors and more females than males, and clonal diversity was possibly underestimated. After the peak T cell response, and only then, were repertoires sampled.

This CDR3 spans 14 amino acids. Germline V lookup: CDR1 MNHEY, CDR2 SVGAGI. V lost 4 bases and J 0 bases, leaving 9 bases between the germline ends. Samples with a second dose at about 4 or about 12 weeks were pooled together. TCRdb keeps only in-frame clones here, not all; method: immunoSEQ multiplex PCR. Of some 60,000 clones in the sample, roughly 80% were seen once. The specimen comprised peripheral blood, sampled 28 days after the second AZD1222 dose. This receptor was taken from an adult who received the AZD1222 COVID-19 vaccine. The chain carries TRBV6-5 and TRBJ1-1; D call uncertain. The CDR3 sequence: CASSSRRMNTEAFF. In DNA, the CDR3 is TGTGCCAGCAGTTCCAGGAGAATGAACACTGAAGCTTTCTTT.